A selection of T cell receptor beta chains follows, all from one sample in a study of regulatory T cells in long-lasting Graves disease. TCRdb itself ran the multiplex PCR reads through MiXCR, one entry per CDR3 protein. The sample includes around 450,000 distinct CDR3 sequences, 15% to 20% of them seen just once. These data also featured in a second study, about T cells in Graves' hyperthyroidism and ophthalmopathy.

The material was peripheral blood mononuclear cells (PBMCs), obtained at new diagnosis, from a patient treated with antithyroid drugs. These receptor sequences come from a man aged 35 to 55 with Graves disease. The CDR3 runs from the conserved cysteine through the conserved F or W. Each record gives: clone size, V gene, J gene, D gene, CDR3 DNA, CDR3 protein. D genes are given only for firm matches. Some rows mark clone size as missing; the rest say once, few, many or name a class of expanded clone.

many,TRBV10-3,TRBJ2-5,-,TGTGCCGCCCAAGCCGGGTCAGGGGAGACCCAGTACTTC,CAAQAGSGETQYF
many,TRBV5-1,TRBJ1-1,-,TGTGCCAGCAGCTTGTCGGGACGGTTGAACACTGAAGCTTTCTTT,CASSLSGRLNTEAFF
-,TRBV20-1,TRBJ2-1,TRBD2,TGCAGTGCTAGCGGGGCTAGCGGGAGGGCCGTTGAGCAGTTCTTC,CSASGASGRAVEQFF
-,TRBV6-1,TRBJ2-5,TRBD1,TGTGCCAGCAGTGAAGACAGGGGTAGCGAGACCCAGTACTTC,CASSEDRGSETQYF
many,TRBV28,TRBJ2-2,-,TGTGCCAGCAGTCCAGGGGCGCGAACCGGGGAGCTGTTTTTT,CASSPGARTGELFF
few,TRBV7-3,TRBJ2-1,-,TGTGCCAGCAGCTTATCTGGTCATGAGCAGTTCTTC,CASSLSGHEQFF
many,TRBV4-1,TRBJ2-5,TRBD1,TGCGCCAGCACCCTTACCGACAGGGTTTCAGAGACCCAGTACTTC,CASTLTDRVSETQYF
-,TRBV6-1,TRBJ2-5,-,TGTGCCAGCAGTCAGACCCCTCGGTTGACCCAGTACTTC,CASSQTPRLTQYF
many,TRBV6-1,TRBJ1-5,TRBD1,TGTGCCAGCAGTGAGTTCTCGGGACAGGGGCAGAAAAGCGGCAATCAGCCCCAGCATTTT,CASSEFSGQGQKSGNQPQHF
many,TRBV28,TRBJ2-5,-,TGTGCCAGCAGAGGTGTCTATCAAGGAGAGACCCAGTACTTC,CASRGVYQGETQYF
many,TRBV7-9,TRBJ1-5,-,TGTGCCAGCAGCTTTGACGGGAATAATCAGCCCCAGCATTTT,CASSFDGNNQPQHF
many,TRBV5-1,TRBJ2-1,-,TGCGCCAGCAGCACCGCGACCATCAGCTCCTACAATGAGCAGTTCTTC,CASSTATISSYNEQFF
many,TRBV28,TRBJ2-7,TRBD1,TGTGCCAGCAGCCCTAAGCCGGGACAGGTCCTTTACCGGCAGTACTTC,CASSPKPGQVLYRQYF
-,TRBV10-3,TRBJ2-5,TRBD2,TGTGCCATCAGTGCGCTAGCGGGAGGGCCCTCGGGAGAGACCCAGTACTTC,CAISALAGGPSGETQYF
many,TRBV28,TRBJ2-3,-,TGTGCCAGCAGGGGGGGCGTCCATGCAGATACGCAGTATTTT,CASRGGVHADTQYF
-,TRBV5-6,TRBJ2-7,TRBD1,TGTGCCAGCAGCTTGGCCGGGACAGGGGCCTACGAGCAGTACTTC,CASSLAGTGAYEQYF
many,TRBV6-2/TRBV6-3,TRBJ2-1,-,TGTGCCAGCAAGGCACCAAGCTCCTACAATGAGCAGTTCTTC,CASKAPSSYNEQFF
many,TRBV29-1,TRBJ2-3,-,TGCAGCGTTGATGGGGGGGGCATGGGCACAGATACGCAGTATTTT,CSVDGGGMGTDTQYF
many,TRBV11-2,TRBJ2-7,-,TGTGCCAGCAGCTTAGACAGAGGGCGGCAGTACTTC,CASSLDRGRQYF
many,TRBV30,TRBJ2-1,-,TGTGCCTGGAGTTTCGCTGGAACCTACAATGAGCAGTTCTTC,CAWSFAGTYNEQFF
-,TRBV9,TRBJ2-3,-,TGTGCCAGCAGCGTAGAAGGGAGCTCTAGCACAGATACGCAGTATTTT,CASSVEGSSSTDTQYF
many,TRBV28,TRBJ2-7,TRBD1,TGTGCCAGCATCCAACCGGGACAGGGGGCGAACGAGCAGTACTTC,CASIQPGQGANEQYF
many,TRBV20-1,TRBJ2-1,-,TGCAGTGCTAGATCTGGGGGCCATTACAATGAGCAGTTCTTC,CSARSGGHYNEQFF
many,TRBV29-1,TRBJ1-1,-,TGCAGCGTAGGGGCCTGGCCGAACACTGAAGCTTTCTTT,CSVGAWPNTEAFF
many,TRBV10-3,TRBJ2-7,-,TGTGCCATCAGGGAGGCCGGCTCCTACGAGCAGTACTTC,CAIREAGSYEQYF
many,TRBV7-9,TRBJ2-3,TRBD2,TGTGCCAGCAGCTCACCTTCTAGCGGAGATACGCAGTATTTT,CASSSPSSGDTQYF
many,TRBV11-2,TRBJ2-7,-,TGTGCCAGCAGCTTAGAGCGGGAGCAGTACTTC,CASSLEREQYF
many,TRBV11-2,TRBJ2-1,-,TGTGCCAGCAGCCCCAGACTAGTCAGGTATGAGCAGTTCTTC,CASSPRLVRYEQFF
many,TRBV12-3/TRBV12-4,TRBJ2-1,TRBD1,TGTGCCAGCACCCCGGACAGGGTCAATGAGCAGTTCTTC,CASTPDRVNEQFF
many,TRBV28,TRBJ1-1,TRBD1,TGTGCCAGCAGCTATACAGGGGGAAGAATGAACACTGAAGCTTTCTTT,CASSYTGGRMNTEAFF
few,TRBV9,TRBJ2-1,-,TGTGCCAGCAGCGTAGCTGAGCAGGAGGCCGATGAGCAGTTCTTC,CASSVAEQEADEQFF
-,TRBV20-1,TRBJ2-1,TRBD2,TGCAGTGCTAGAGAACTAGCGGGAGGGCAACCCTCCTACAATGAGCAGTTCTTC,CSARELAGGQPSYNEQFF
-,TRBV12-5,TRBJ1-2,-,TGTGCTAGTGGTCAGTACCCGGGCAACTACTATGGCTACACCTTC,CASGQYPGNYYGYTF
few,TRBV20-1,TRBJ2-7,-,TGCAGTGCTAGAGGGAAGGGAACCTACGAGCAGTACTTC,CSARGKGTYEQYF
-,TRBV13,TRBJ1-1,TRBD1,TGTGCCAGCAGCTTCGGGACAGGGGTTTCGACTGAAGCTTTCTTT,CASSFGTGVSTEAFF
many,TRBV3-1,TRBJ2-7,-,TGTGCCAGCAGCCAAGATCGGACAGCTTCCTACGAGCAGTACTTC,CASSQDRTASYEQYF
-,TRBV7-9,TRBJ2-7,-,TGTGCCAGCAGCTTAGGTTCCCAGGGGCGCGAGCAGTACTTC,CASSLGSQGREQYF
-,TRBV15,TRBJ1-6,-,TGTGCCACCAGCAGAGACCGAAATAATAATTCACCCCTCCACTTT,CATSRDRNNNSPLHF
many,TRBV30,TRBJ2-1,TRBD2,TGTGCCTGGACCAGACTAGCGGGAGGGTACAATGAGCAGTTCTTC,CAWTRLAGGYNEQFF
many,TRBV28,TRBJ2-5,-,TGTGCCAGCAGTTCCCGAGTGGGGTCCCAAGAGACCCAGTACTTC,CASSSRVGSQETQYF
few,TRBV5-1,TRBJ2-7,-,TGCGCCAGCAGCTTGGAGGCAGCTCGTGGGGACGAGCAGTACTTC,CASSLEAARGDEQYF
-,TRBV5-1,TRBJ2-7,TRBD1,TGCGCCAGCAGCACTGCGACAGGGATGGTCCGCGAGCAGTACTTC,CASSTATGMVREQYF
-,TRBV2,TRBJ2-2,TRBD2,TGTGCCAGCACCCCAAGCGGGGCGACCGGGGAGCTGTTTTTT,CASTPSGATGELFF